This T cell receptor (beta chain) comes out of a study of response to subunit inactivated influenza vaccine (dated by TCRdb to the late 2010s). Notes on the research overall: Deep quantitative T cell receptor repertoire profiling was used in the study to track responses to a trivalent subunit inactivated influenza vaccine. Findings and caveats that apply to the study as a whole: The authors suggested that each seasonal influenza vaccination may recruit only a limited number of new T cells.

Libraries were made using RT-PCR. For sequencing, an Illumina HiSeq 2500 was employed. The raw public reads went through TCRdb reprocessing: fastp at Q25, MiXCR clone calling, in-frame beta chains kept. All rows with the same CDR3 protein become a single entry with the most common DNA and genes. In this sample the table shows some 500,000 distinct CDR3 sequences, around 25% of which occur a single time. Jointly, the top ten make up 1.5% to 2% of the sample. This clonotype was observed a handful of times. Its target antigen remains unknown. Per-base qualities were not stored, and no clone one base away is much larger. Trimming accounts for 3 bases at V and 4 bases at J, while the number of junction bases matched to no gene is 4. Inclusive of the bounding cysteine and phenylalanine, the CDR3 is 14 residues long. Only the CDR3 DNA is retained, 42 bases long and in frame from the first base. The germline V gene sets CDR1 to SGHTA and CDR2 to FQGNSA.

Sequences were derived from CD4+ T cells sorted from PBMCs, sampled about 5 days after vaccination. The rearranged chain carries TRBV7-2 and TRBJ2-7; 9 central bases correspond to TRBD2. This clonotype was sampled from a man aged 50 to 60 who received an inactivated influenza vaccine. Donor details come from another sample of the same person, matched by shared clones. The DNA reads TGTGCCAGCAGCTTCCCTAGCGGGATATACGAGCAGTACTTC. This sequence encodes CASSFPSGIYEQYF.